Presented here are 25 T cell receptor beta chains from one specimen sequenced in a study of control samples from healthy donors and cancer patients. Profiling relied on immunoSEQ multiplex PCR, and the TCRdb table lists in-frame clones only, not all of them. In the table there are 150,000 or so clones, around 90% of which are singletons. The sequencing input was blood. The source is a man aged 25-40 years in good health.

This chain uses TRBV4-1 with TRBJ1-5; D call uncertain. The germline V gene has CDR1 MGHRA and CDR2 YSYEKL. V lost 4 bases, J lost 3 bases, and 7 bases lay in between. The CDR3 consists of 13 residues. In DNA form, the CDR3 reads TGCGCCAGCAGCCCTGAGGTCAATCAGCCCCAGCATTTT. It codes for CASSPEVNQPQHF.

The gene calls are TRBV30 and TRBJ2-7; 9 bases are shared with TRBD2. CDR1 is GTSNPN and CDR2 is SVGIG in the germline V gene (reference sequence). The CDR3 has 15 residues. J gave up 2 bases and V 2 bases, and 7 bases lay outside the gene matches. The CDR3 region is CAWSTAGGSPYEQYF. In nucleotides, the CDR3 is TGTGCCTGGAGTACGGCGGGAGGGAGCCCCTACGAGCAGTACTTC. The variable domain in full, completed from reference TRBV30 and TRBJ2-7, reads SQTIHQWPATLVQPVGSPLSLECTVEGTSNPNLYWYRQAAGRGLQLLFYSVGIGQISSEVPQNLSASRPQDRQFILSSKKLLLSDSGFYLCAWSTAGGSPYEQYFGPGTRLTVT.

This clone was counted a few times. V gene TRBV18 combines with J gene TRBJ1-3, with D unclear. Trimming removed 5 bases from V and 3 bases from J, with 17 bases in between. Germline assignment: CDR1 KGHSH and CDR2 LQKENI. CDR3 length: 16 residues. CDR3 nucleotide sequence: TGTGCCAGCTCAGACCCAAACCGGAGGGTTGGAAACACCATATATTTT. As protein: CASSDPNRRVGNTIYF.

The genes are TRBV5-6 and TRBJ2-4; D is perhaps TRBD1 (5 bases). V dropped 0 bases and J dropped 3 bases, with 19 bases sitting between them. Germline values: CDR1 SGHDT, CDR2 YYEEEE. The CDR3 spans 18 residues. The CDR3 sequence is CASSLVREGSLGKNIQYF. The CDR3 DNA reads TGTGCCAGCAGCTTGGTCAGGGAAGGGTCGTTAGGCAAAAACATTCAGTACTTC.

The chain couples TRBV28 to TRBJ1-1; D uncertain. Germline values: CDR1 MDHEN, CDR2 SYDVKM. The CDR3 is made up of 14 amino acids. The ends were cut back, 6 bases at V and 1 base at J, with 12 bases in the middle. CDR3 protein: CASSPGGGNTEAFF. The CDR3, as DNA: TGTGCCAGCAGCCCCGGAGGAGGGAACACTGAAGCTTTCTTT.

The V and J genes are TRBV14 and TRBJ1-6; TRBD1 agrees at 8 bases. Trimming at V came to 8 bases and at J to 9 bases, leaving 9 bases not matched to a gene. The CDR3 is 14 amino acids. Germline CDR1 and CDR2: SGHDN and FVKESK. CDR3 DNA: TGTGCCAGCCGGGACAGGAACCTTTTTTCACCCCTCCACTTT. Its protein product is CASRDRNLFSPLHF. Full variable domain (missing parts from reference TRBV14 and TRBJ1-6): EAGVTQFPSHSVIEKGQTVTLRCDPISGHDNLYWYRRVMGKEIKFLLHFVKESKQDESGMPNNRFLAERTGGTYSTLKVQPAELEDSGVYFCASRDRNLFSPLHFGNGTRLTVT.

Note on this clone: Other DNA sequences in the sample encode the same CDR3. This CDR3 is CASSPGTGSYGYTF. CDR3 coding DNA: TGTGCCAGCTCACCGGGGACAGGTTCCTATGGCTACACCTTC. V is TRBV18 and J is TRBJ1-2, with 8 bases fitting TRBD1. The CDR3 has 14 amino acids. From germline, CDR1 is KGHSH and CDR2 LQKENI. V lost 3 bases and J lost 4; bases outside the gene matches: 4.

This sequence joins TRBV6-5 and TRBJ1-2; 7 bases fit TRBD1. Per the germline V gene, CDR1 is MNHEY and CDR2 is SVGAGI. V lost 11 bases and J lost 0; bases outside the gene matches: 6. This CDR3 is 13 amino acids long. CDR3 amino acids: CAGGDRPNYGYTF. The CDR3 bases are TGTGCCGGTGGGGACAGACCTAACTATGGCTACACCTTC.

The chain uses TRBV5-4 and TRBJ2-2, with TRBD1 as a possible D gene (5 bases). The V gene lost 4 bases and the J gene lost 5 bases, with 15 bases spanning the gap. The CDR3 consists of 15 residues. The germline CDR1 and CDR2 sequences are SGHNT and YYREEE (reference sequence). In nucleotides, the CDR3 is TGTGCCAGCAGCACGGACACGTTGCGGACCGGGGAGCTGTTTTTT. Translation gives CASSTDTLRTGELFF.

Comments on this clone: Its ends do not fully match the called genes, so a read error is possible. This sequence joins TRBV6-5 and TRBJ1-1; no firm D call. Germline CDR1 reads MNHEY; CDR2 reads SVGAGI. The CDR3 is 13 residues long. The CDR3 reads CASSDSAGAEAFF. The CDR3 DNA reads as TGTGCCAGCAGTGACTCGGCGGGCGCTGAAGCTTTCTTT.

The CDR3 nucleotides read TGTGCCAGCAGCTTAGAGGCCGAGGGTGAAGCTTTCTTT. It specifies CASSLEAEGEAFF. This rearrangement joins TRBV11-2 to TRBJ1-1; D is unclear. V dropped 0 bases and J dropped 7 bases, with 9 bases sitting between them. The CDR3 extends over 13 amino acids. Germline V gives CDR1 SGHAT, CDR2 FQNNGV.

The J gene is TRBJ2-3, the V gene TRBV19, with D possibly being TRBD1 (6 bases). The germline CDR1 and CDR2 sequences are LNHDA and SQIVND (reference sequence). The CDR3 consists of 15 residues. V was trimmed by 7 bases and J by 3 bases, leaving 17 bases between them. CDR3 loop: CASKPRGGWTDTQYF. In nucleotides, the CDR3 is TGTGCCAGTAAGCCCAGGGGCGGTTGGACAGATACGCAGTATTTT.

J is TRBJ1-2 and V is TRBV6-1; tentative D call: TRBD1 (6 bases). V lost 2 bases and J lost 3, with 13 bases in between. The CDR3 is 15 residues long. The germline gives CDR1 MNHNS, CDR2 SASEGT. The CDR3 DNA reads TGTGCCAGCAGTGAATTTAACAGGGCATACTATGGCTACACCTTC. It is translated as CASSEFNRAYYGYTF.

A word on this clone: This same CDR3 is encoded by further DNA sequences in the sample. The chain is built from TRBV7-9 and TRBJ1-6; 7 bases fit TRBD1. After removal of 5 bases from V and 10 bases from J, the junction contained 8 bases not matched to a gene. This CDR3 comprises 14 residues. Germline V gene data show CDR1 as SEHNR and CDR2 as FQNEAQ (reference sequence). The CDR3 DNA is TGTGCCAGCAGCCCTACAGGGGAGGGATCACCCCTCCACTTT. Translation: CASSPTGEGSPLHF.

The J gene is TRBJ2-1, the V gene TRBV30; TRBD2 aligns across 7 bases. The ends lost 0 bases at V and 2 bases at J; junction bases unmatched: 1. The CDR3 runs 14 residues. CDR1 and CDR2 from the germline V gene are GTSNPN and SVGIG (reference sequence). The DNA of the CDR3 is TGTGCCTGGAGTGTCGGACTAGCCTACAATGAGCAGTTCTTC. Protein: CAWSVGLAYNEQFF. The whole variable domain, remainder taken from reference TRBV30 and TRBJ2-1, is SQTIHQWPATLVQPVGSPLSLECTVEGTSNPNLYWYRQAAGRGLQLLFYSVGIGQISSEVPQNLSASRPQDRQFILSSKKLLLSDSGFYLCAWSVGLAYNEQFFGPGTRLTVL.

The chain links TRBV2 to TRBJ2-7, with D possibly matching TRBD2 (6 bases). The CDR3 covers 13 residues. From germline, CDR1 is SNHLY and CDR2 FYNNEI. Trimming cost V 0 bases and J 3 bases, with 6 bases left between them. The CDR3 region has the DNA TGTGCCAGCAGTGAAGCGGAGGGCTACGAGCAGTACTTC. Its translation is CASSEAEGYEQYF.

The rearrangement uses TRBV12-5 and TRBJ2-5; D gene uncertain. The CDR3 is 14 residues long. The germline V gene encodes CDR1 LGHNT and CDR2 FRNRAP. V lost 1 base and J 5 bases, leaving 11 bases between the germline ends. The CDR3 is CASGLGGPAETQYF. DNA for the CDR3: TGTGCTAGTGGTTTGGGCGGCCCTGCGGAGACCCAGTACTTC.

This chain joins TRBV11-3 and TRBJ2-7, with a possible D match to TRBD2 (6 bases). The CDR3 consists of 14 residues. The ends were cut back, 1 base at V and 7 bases at J, with 14 bases in the middle. Germline CDR1 SGHNT, CDR2 YENEEA. The CDR3 region has the DNA TGTGCCAGCAGCTTAGGGGCGGGGAGGAGGGAGCAGTACTTC. Amino acids: CASSLGAGRREQYF.

V gene TRBV29-1 combines with J gene TRBJ2-7; 8 nucleotides line up with TRBD2. CDR1 is SQVTM, CDR2 ANQGSEA, per germline. The CDR3 is 13 residues long. J lost 6 bases, V lost 4 bases, and 8 bases had no gene match. For the CDR3, the DNA is TGCAGCGTTGGGGGCGGGGGGAGTCGCGAGCAGTACTTC. Its protein product is CSVGGGGSREQYF.

The chain uses TRBV27 and TRBJ2-7, with 10 bases lining up with TRBD2. Germline lookup yields CDR1 MNHEY and CDR2 SMNVEV (reference sequence). The V gene end was trimmed by 6 bases and the J gene end by 4 bases; junction bases not matched to a gene: 18. The CDR3 loop spans 18 amino acids. DNA for the CDR3: TGTGCCAGCAGCCAACTTCGGAGCGGGGGGGTAGGTCAATACGAGCAGTACTTC. Amino acid sequence: CASSQLRSGGVGQYEQYF.

The chain joins TRBV5-1 to TRBJ1-2; TRBD1 might be the D (5 bases). The CDR3 runs 15 residues. Per germline, CDR1 SGHRS and CDR2 YFSETQ. V was cut by 3 bases and J by 1 base, with 13 bases left in between. The CDR3 protein is CASSSQATSNYGYTF. In nucleotides, the CDR3 is TGCGCCAGCAGCTCACAGGCGACAAGTAACTATGGCTACACCTTC.

This clone appeared a single time. The rearrangement joins TRBV10-3 to TRBJ1-5; no clear D gene. The CDR3 length is 15 residues. Germline CDR1 reads ENHRY; CDR2 reads SYGVKD. Trimming removed 6 bases from V and 7 bases from J, with 19 bases in between. The CDR3 spells CAISQTDTGGQPQHF. The CDR3 coding sequence is TGTGCCATCAGCCAAACCGACACGGGAGGACAGCCCCAGCATTTT.

There are a few counts of this clone. CDR3 loop: CASSAGGTGSGELFF. CDR3 bases: TGTGCCAGTAGTGCGGGGGGGACAGGGTCCGGGGAGCTGTTTTTT. J is TRBJ2-2 and V is TRBV19; D may correspond to TRBD1 or TRBD2 (9 bases each). This CDR3 region has 15 residues. From germline, CDR1 is LNHDA and CDR2 SQIVND (reference sequence). The germline V and J ends were trimmed by 5 bases and 6 bases, with 16 bases remaining between them.

The chain joins TRBV28 to TRBJ2-5; 7 nucleotides align to TRBD1. With V trimmed by 5 bases and J by 1 base, 4 bases remained unmatched. The germline CDR1 and CDR2 sequences are MDHEN and SYDVKM. The CDR3 runs to 14 residues. The CDR3 sequence: CASSPGQTQETQYF. The CDR3 bases are TGTGCCAGCAGTCCGGGACAGACCCAAGAGACCCAGTACTTC.

The genes are TRBV6-5 and TRBJ2-1; 9 bases fit TRBD1. Trimming at V came to 5 bases and at J to 10 bases, leaving 9 bases not matched to a gene. There are 14 residues in the CDR3. From germline, CDR1 is MNHEY and CDR2 SVGAGI. CDR3 nucleotides: TGTGCCAGCAGTCAGGGACAGGGTCGCAGGGAGCAGTTCTTC. Translated, it gives CASSQGQGRREQFF.